These 5 T cell receptor beta chains originate from one sample sequenced in a study of T cells in Graves' hyperthyroidism and ophthalmopathy. RNA transcripts were the template for amplifying TCR beta CDR3 regions. An initial round of RT-PCR targeting the TCR CDR3 relied on the HTBI primer set. Via MiXCR, TCRdb re-called the multiplex PCR reads, giving one row per CDR3 protein. The repertoire has 300,000 to 400,000 distinct CDR3 sequences, approximately 15% of them found once; the top ten carry 11%. Sequenced material: blood. The receptors come from a woman in her sixties or seventies with Graves' hyperthyroidism.

The table lists this clonotype with many counts. The CDR3 coding sequence is TGCAGTGCTAGTGTTGCTAGCGGGAGCCACGAGCAGTACTTC. Translation gives CSASVASGSHEQYF. V is TRBV20-1 and J is TRBJ2-7; 10 nucleotides line up with TRBD2. Germline CDR1 DFQATT, CDR2 SNEGSKA (reference sequence). The V and J ends lost 3 bases and 5 bases, in that order; junction bases with no gene match: 7. The length of the CDR3 is 14 residues.

This clonotype was recorded many times. This rearrangement joins TRBV3-1 to TRBJ2-7; 7 nucleotides align to TRBD1. Looked up from germline, CDR1 is LGHDT and CDR2 is YNNKEL (reference sequence). The CDR3 length is 14 residues. V gave up 5 bases and J gave up 2 bases; unmatched junction bases: 6. The CDR3 loop is CASSFQGVPYEQYF. CDR3 coding DNA: TGTGCCAGCAGCTTCCAGGGGGTCCCCTACGAGCAGTACTTC.

The chain employs TRBV3-1 and TRBJ1-5; 7 nucleotides agree with TRBD1. The junction had 6 bases not matched to a gene; V was cut back by 4 bases and J by 3 bases. The CDR3 length is 15 residues. Germline V lookup: CDR1 LGHDT, CDR2 YNNKEL (reference sequence). The CDR3 DNA is TGTGCCAGCAGCCCAACAGGGGCGGCCAATCAGCCCCAGCATTTT. Encoded protein: CASSPTGAANQPQHF.

Of note for this clonotype: A junction end diverges from the germline sequence, so it may reflect a read error. The chain couples TRBV13 to TRBJ2-3; TRBD1 or TRBD2 may be the D gene (5 bases each). CDR1 PRHDT and CDR2 FYEKMQ come from the germline V gene (reference sequence). The CDR3 is 15 residues long. The CDR3 is CASRLGTISTDTQYF. CDR3 bases: TGTGCCAGCAGATTAGGGACCATTAGCACAGATACGCAGTATTTT. Full variable domain (missing parts from reference TRBV13 and TRBJ2-3): AAGVIQSPRHLIKEKRETATLKCYPIPRHDTVYWYQQGPGQDPQFLISFYEKMQSDKGSIPDRFSAQQFSDYHSELNMSSLELGDSALYFCASRLGTISTDTQYFGPGTRLTVL.

This clonotype was observed a few times. V is TRBV6-1 and J is TRBJ1-3, with 7 bases matching TRBD1. Trimming removed 11 bases from V and 2 bases from J; junction bases left unmatched: 6. Germline V CDR1 and CDR2: MNHNS, SASEGT. This CDR3 has 13 amino acids. The CDR3 region has the DNA TGTGCCGGTTGGGACAGTGCTGGAAACACCATATATTTT. This codes for CAGWDSAGNTIYF.